The source of this T cell receptor beta chain is a study of T-cell reconstitution after alpha-beta-depleted transplantation in children. Study outcomes and limitations: Reported findings indicate that, about two months after transplant, alpha-beta T cells came from several hundred expanded clones, which were derived from non-depleted graft cells. Fresh T-cell production supplied most of the T-cell counts and diversity seen one year after transplant. Recipient T cells and thymic progenitors that survived gave rise to the high TCRbeta diversity observed at day 60 in some patients.

The V end was cut by 2 bases, the J end by 8 bases, with 13 bases between. Per germline, CDR1 MGHRA and CDR2 YSYEKL. The CDR3 is 14 amino acids. In this sample, this clonotype turned up a few times. Its target is not known. This sample's TCRbeta library carried unique molecular identifier barcodes. A single record per CDR3 protein comes from TCRdb applying MiXCR to the PCR reads. The profile shows 700,000 to 950,000 distinct CDR3 sequences, less than 20% of them singletons. The chain uses TRBV4-1 and TRBJ2-1; D unclear. The TCR originated in a male patient aged 10-17 years who had a stem cell transplant for acute lymphoblastic leukemia, so the T cells may come from the graft donor. Sequences were derived from PBMCs, mostly from graft donor cells, sampled 360 days after TCRalphabeta/CD19-depleted stem cell transplant. CDR3 nucleotide sequence: TGCGCCAGCAGCCAACTTGCGGCAATCGATGAGCAGTTCTTC. It specifies CASSQLAAIDEQFF.